This T cell receptor beta chain was retrieved from a study of cytomegalovirus exposure and HLA in healthy donors. Study-wide background: Around 81% of 398 genotyped donors fell in the Caucasian-associated ancestry cluster.

Points from the study as a whole: According to an earlier analysis, most TCR beta V segments yielded productive rearrangements about 90% or about 30% of the time. The later analysis indicated that the majority of CMV-associated TCR beta chains appeared HLA-restricted.

As concerns this clone: No antigen is known for it.

Primers included in the PCR were 60 Vbeta and 13 Jbeta primers. Only in-frame clones appear in the TCRdb table, and some are missing; sequencing was by immunoSEQ multiplex PCR. The sample shows around 90,000 clones, 81% of them seen only once. Trimming removed 5 bases from V and 0 bases from J; junction bases left unmatched: 9. The CDR3 contains 18 residues. Germline-derived CDR1 and CDR2 are MNHEY and SMNVEV (reference sequence). The sequencing sample was made of PBMCs. The chain has TRBV27 and TRBJ2-6; 8 bases line up with TRBD1. This sequence originates from a human donor in good health. The chain's CDR3 is CASSPDRALSSGANVLTF. The CDR3 DNA reads as TGTGCCAGCAGTCCGGACAGGGCCCTTTCCTCTGGGGCCAACGTCCTGACTTTC.